Shown below are 18 T cell receptor beta chains from a single sample sequenced in a study of blood T cell repertoires in COVID-19. Sequencing was performed with immunoSEQ multiplex PCR; in TCRdb, only in-frame clones are kept and a portion is missing. The repertoire holds 200,000 to 250,000 clones, with 92% as singletons. Sequences were obtained from peripheral blood. These receptors originate from a man aged 25-40 years with COVID-19, enrolled during active disease.

The V and J genes are TRBV2 and TRBJ2-1; weak D call: TRBD2 (7 bases). This CDR3 region has 15 residues. Germline loops: CDR1 SNHLY, CDR2 FYNNEI. The V end was cut by 4 bases, the J end by 5 bases, with 15 bases between. CDR3 protein: CASSVWAGANNEQFF. CDR3 bases: TGTGCCAGCAGTGTCTGGGCGGGGGCGAACAATGAGCAGTTCTTC.

This clone occurred once. This chain uses TRBV7-3 with TRBJ1-1; 7 bases are a match to TRBD1. The CDR3 sequence is 14 residues long. Germline V gives CDR1 SGHTA, CDR2 FQGTGA. With V trimmed by 3 bases and J by 0 bases, 1 base remained unmatched. The CDR3 bases are TGTGCCAGCAGCTTCGACAGGGTGAACACTGAAGCTTTCTTT. It yields the protein CASSFDRVNTEAFF.

There are many counts of this clone. The gene calls are TRBV7-9 and TRBJ2-3, with 8 bases aligning to TRBD2. CDR3 size: 17 residues. Germline-derived CDR1 and CDR2 are SEHNR and FQNEAQ (reference sequence). The trim removed 5 bases at V and 4 bases at J, leaving 14 bases unmatched. CDR3 loop: CASSTRGGTSWADTQYF. CDR3 coding DNA: TGTGCCAGCAGCACCCGAGGGGGGACTAGTTGGGCAGATACGCAGTATTTT.

The CDR3 is CSVEETGTGNTIYF. CDR3 DNA: TGCAGCGTTGAAGAGACAGGGACTGGAAACACCATATATTTT. The V and J genes are TRBV29-1 and TRBJ1-3; 7 positions match TRBD1. CDR1 and CDR2 (germline): SQVTM, ANQGSEA. V trimming: 0 bases; J trimming: 2 bases; junction bases outside the gene matches: 1. The CDR3 totals 14 residues.

The chain couples TRBV6-5 to TRBJ1-1; D might be TRBD1 (5 bases). This CDR3 spans 15 amino acids. Germline V gene sequence: CDR1 MNHEY, CDR2 SVGAGI. V lost 0 bases and J lost 0, with 8 bases in between. The CDR3 DNA follows: TGTGCCAGCAGTTACTCCGGGGGTCTGAACACTGAAGCTTTCTTT. Its translation is CASSYSGGLNTEAFF.

The rearrangement links TRBV5-6 to TRBJ1-5; D is possibly TRBD1 (6 bases). CDR1 is SGHDT and CDR2 is YYEEEE in the germline V gene. With 2 bases removed from V and 4 bases from J, the gap between germline ends came to 7 bases. The CDR3 runs to 13 residues. The CDR3 DNA reads TGTGCCAGCAGCTTACAGGGAAATCAGCCCCAGCATTTT. Amino acids: CASSLQGNQPQHF.

This chain connects TRBV6-5 to TRBJ1-1; TRBD1 matches at 10 bases. Germline CDR1 reads MNHEY; CDR2 reads SVGAGI. V shed 1 base and J 10 bases; nucleotides not matched to a gene: 6. This CDR3 region has 14 residues. The CDR3 loop reads CASSYYPGQGGAFF. The CDR3 coding sequence is TGTGCCAGCAGTTACTACCCCGGACAGGGGGGAGCTTTCTTT.

This chain joins TRBV5-5 and TRBJ2-7; 9 nucleotides align to TRBD1. V lost 6 bases and J lost 5; bases outside the gene matches: 9. This CDR3 is built from 14 residues. Germline V gene sequence: CDR1 SGHKS, CDR2 YYEKEE (reference sequence). In DNA, the CDR3 is TGTGCCAGCAACCGACAGGGGGTCCACCACGAGCAGTACTTC. Translation gives CASNRQGVHHEQYF.

The chain is built from TRBV19 and TRBJ1-4, with D perhaps TRBD1 (6 bases). CDR3 length equals 17 residues. The V end lost 9 bases, the J end lost 0 bases, and 20 bases lay between the germline ends. The germline V gene encodes CDR1 LNHDA and CDR2 SQIVND (reference sequence). The CDR3 region has the DNA TGTGCCAGCACCTCCTGGGAGGGGGACCCAACTAATGAAAAACTGTTTTTT. Its translation is CASTSWEGDPTNEKLFF.

This chain links TRBV7-3 with TRBJ1-3; 7 nucleotides line up with TRBD1. The J segment lost 3 bases and the V segment lost 5 bases, leaving 7 bases of the junction unmatched. Germline lookup yields CDR1 SGHTA and CDR2 FQGTGA. The CDR3 is 15 amino acids. The CDR3 bases are TGTGCCAGCAGCCAAACAGGGGCCGGTGGAAACACCATATATTTT. This encodes CASSQTGAGGNTIYF. Variable domain in full (rest from reference TRBV7-3 and TRBJ1-3): GAGVSQTPSNKVTEKGKYVELRCDPISGHTALYWYRQSLGQGPEFLIYFQGTGAADDSGLPNDRFFAVRPEGSVSTLKIQRTERGDSAVYLCASSQTGAGGNTIYFGEGSWLTVV.

The chain has TRBV24-1 and TRBJ2-1; 8 bases line up with TRBD1. CDR1 is KGHDR and CDR2 is SFDVKD in the germline V gene. This CDR3 is built from 17 residues. Trimming at V came to 3 bases and at J to 5 bases, leaving 11 bases not matched to a gene. The CDR3 protein is CATSDDPGTGMDNEQFF. CDR3 coding DNA: TGTGCCACCAGTGATGACCCCGGGACAGGTATGGACAATGAGCAGTTCTTC.

The chain joins TRBV4-1 to TRBJ1-4, with D possibly being TRBD1 (6 bases). V was clipped by 4 bases and J by 6 bases, with 15 bases between them. The CDR3 extends over 15 amino acids. Germline V CDR1 and CDR2: MGHRA, YSYEKL. CDR3 protein: CASSRTASRDEKLFF. In DNA form, the CDR3 reads TGCGCCAGCAGCCGGACAGCCTCGAGGGATGAAAAACTGTTTTTT.

This clone was seen once. The chain links TRBV30 to TRBJ2-7; TRBD1 matches at 11 bases. This CDR3 region has 15 residues. The V gene's germline CDR1 is GTSNPN and CDR2 SVGIG (reference sequence). V trimming: 2 bases; J trimming: 1 base; junction bases outside the gene matches: 4. The CDR3 region has the DNA TGTGCCTGGAGTCTCGGGACAGGGGGGTCCTACGAGCAGTACTTC. Translating it yields CAWSLGTGGSYEQYF. Based on the CDR3 plus reference TRBV30 and TRBJ2-7, the full variable domain is SQTIHQWPATLVQPVGSPLSLECTVEGTSNPNLYWYRQAAGRGLQLLFYSVGIGQISSEVPQNLSASRPQDRQFILSSKKLLLSDSGFYLCAWSLGTGGSYEQYFGPGTRLTVT.

The V gene is TRBV9, the J gene TRBJ1-2; D gene uncertain. Trimming removed 4 bases at V and 1 base at J, with 20 bases between. The CDR3 is 17 residues long. Germline lookup yields CDR1 SGDLS and CDR2 YYNGEE. CDR3 amino acids: CASSTWRGTDYNYGYTF. As DNA, the CDR3 is TGTGCCAGCAGCACCTGGCGGGGTACGGACTATAACTATGGCTACACCTTC. Using reference TRBV9 and TRBJ1-2 for the parts outside the CDR3, the full variable domain is DSGVTQTPKHLITATGQRVTLRCSPRSGDLSVYWYQQSLDQGLQFLIQYYNGEERAKGNILERFSAQQFPDLHSELNLSSLELGDSALYFCASSTWRGTDYNYGYTFGSGTRLTVV.

J is TRBJ2-2 and V is TRBV24-1; 8 nucleotides line up with TRBD1. V shed 4 bases and J 5 bases; nucleotides not matched to a gene: 5. The CDR3 totals 15 residues. Germline-derived CDR1 and CDR2 are KGHDR and SFDVKD. The CDR3 DNA reads TGTGCCACCAGTGACCGCAGGGGGCGAACCGGGGAGCTGTTTTTT. It specifies CATSDRRGRTGELFF.

This clone has only one observation. The gene calls are TRBV5-6 and TRBJ1-1, with a weak D call TRBD1 (5 bases). The length of the CDR3 is 14 residues. Germline-derived CDR1 and CDR2 are SGHDT and YYEEEE. V was clipped by 6 bases and J by 2 bases, with 14 bases between them. CDR3 loop: CASTKQTDNTEAFF. The CDR3 DNA follows: TGTGCCAGCACCAAACAGACAGATAACACTGAAGCTTTCTTT.

The chain has TRBV19 and TRBJ1-2, with D perhaps TRBD1 (5 bases). CDR3 length equals 17 residues. Looked up from germline, CDR1 is LNHDA and CDR2 is SQIVND (reference sequence). The germline V and J ends were trimmed by 3 bases and 4 bases, with 21 bases remaining between them. The CDR3 bases are TGTGCCAGTAGTATGGGGGGGAAAGGTCCGGCTATCTATGGCTACACCTTC. Its translation: CASSMGGKGPAIYGYTF.

This sequence joins TRBV18 and TRBJ2-7; 7 nucleotides match TRBD1. The CDR3 spans 15 residues. With V trimmed by 6 bases and J by 0 bases, 8 bases remained unmatched. The germline V gene encodes CDR1 KGHSH and CDR2 LQKENI. The CDR3 DNA follows: TGTGCCAGCTCCCAAGGACAGGAGGTCTCCTACGAGCAGTACTTC. It encodes CASSQGQEVSYEQYF.